This is a list of T cell receptor beta chains from one sample in a study of vaccination effects on CD4 cells after COVID-19. Which antigens these TCRs recognize remains unknown. The protocol was immunoSEQ multiplex PCR, while the TCRdb copy is restricted to in-frame clones and leaves out a portion. The repertoire has more than 55,000 clones, 78% of them found once; the top ten carry roughly 4.2%. Sequencing used CD4+ T cells from PBMCs cultured without peptide, obtained after COVID-19 vaccination. The source of these receptors is a human donor who received a COVID-19 vaccine. The CDR3 runs from the conserved cysteine through the conserved F or W. Fields, in order: D gene, J gene, V gene, clone size, CDR3 DNA, CDR3 protein. D genes are given only for firm matches. Rows give clone size only sometimes, using once, few, many, or a class for an expanded clone.

.,TRBJ1-1,TRBV7-2,.,TGTGCCAGCAGCTTTGCGACAGGCACTGAAGCTTTCTTT,CASSFATGTEAFF
.,TRBJ2-3,TRBV5-1,.,TGCGCCAGCAGCTTGTCAGGGGCCGCTCGAGGGGGCACAGATACGCAGTATTTT,CASSLSGAARGGTDTQYF
.,TRBJ2-7,TRBV7-2,few,TGTGCCAGCAGCCTATACTACGAGCAGTACTTC,CASSLYYEQYF
.,TRBJ2-7,TRBV11-2,.,TGTGCCAGCAGCTTAGCCCTAGGGCCTTCCTACGAGCAGTACTTC,CASSLALGPSYEQYF
TRBD1,TRBJ2-1,TRBV7-8,.,TGTGCCAGCAGCACCGTTACCGGGACAGGCTCCTACAATGAGCAGTTCTTC,CASSTVTGTGSYNEQFF
.,TRBJ2-2,TRBV27,.,TGTGCCAGCAGTTCTCTTGGGCCCGGGGAGCTGTTTTTT,CASSSLGPGELFF
.,TRBJ1-6,TRBV7-2,.,TGTGCCAGCAGCTTACAGGGTTTGCCCCTCCACTTT,CASSLQGLPLHF
.,TRBJ2-1,TRBV4-3,.,TGCGCCAGCAGCCAAGATGGGAGGGGGGGAGAGCAGTTCTTC,CASSQDGRGGEQFF
.,TRBJ2-5,TRBV6-5,.,TGTGCCAGCAGTTACAGGGTCCAAGAGACCCAGTACTTC,CASSYRVQETQYF
.,TRBJ1-1,TRBV18,.,TGTGCCAGCTCACCACAGAAGGGCGTTCTGAACACTGAAGCTTTCTTT,CASSPQKGVLNTEAFF
.,TRBJ1-2,TRBV29-1,.,TGCAGCGTTGAACGGAGGGAAGCTAACTATGGCTACACCTTC,CSVERREANYGYTF
.,TRBJ1-4,TRBV5-5,.,TGTGCCAGCAGTCCCAGTCCTAATGAAAAACTGTTTTTT,CASSPSPNEKLFF
TRBD2,TRBJ2-5,TRBV19,.,TGTGCCAGTAGTCGGGCGACTAGCGGAACTAAGACCCAGTACTTC,CASSRATSGTKTQYF
.,TRBJ1-3,TRBV5-4,.,TGTGCCAGCAGCTTGCAAGGGGCCTCCTCTGGAAACACCATATATTTT,CASSLQGASSGNTIYF
.,TRBJ2-7,TRBV7-9,.,TGTGCCAGCAGCTTCCGACACGAGCAGTACTTC,CASSFRHEQYF
.,TRBJ1-1,TRBV28,.,TGTGCCAGCAGTTTATACCCCAACGGCGTTGAAGCTTTCTTT,CASSLYPNGVEAFF